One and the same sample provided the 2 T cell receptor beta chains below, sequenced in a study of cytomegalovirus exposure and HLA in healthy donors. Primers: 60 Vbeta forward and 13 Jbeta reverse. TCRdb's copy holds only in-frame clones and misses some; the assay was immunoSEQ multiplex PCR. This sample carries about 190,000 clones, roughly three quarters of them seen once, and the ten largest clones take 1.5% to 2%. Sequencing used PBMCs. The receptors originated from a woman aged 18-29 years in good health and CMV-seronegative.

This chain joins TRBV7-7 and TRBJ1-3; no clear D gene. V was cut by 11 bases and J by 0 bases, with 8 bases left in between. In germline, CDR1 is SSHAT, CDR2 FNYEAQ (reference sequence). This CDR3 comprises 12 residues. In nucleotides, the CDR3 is TGTGCCGTTCGGGACTCTGGAAACACCATATATTTT. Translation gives CAVRDSGNTIYF.

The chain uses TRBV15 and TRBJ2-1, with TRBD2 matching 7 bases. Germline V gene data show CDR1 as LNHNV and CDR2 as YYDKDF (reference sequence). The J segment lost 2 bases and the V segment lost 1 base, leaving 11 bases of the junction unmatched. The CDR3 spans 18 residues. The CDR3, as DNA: TGTGCCACCAGCAGAGTTGGGGCTAGCGGTGGGCCCTACAATGAGCAGTTCTTC. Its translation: CATSRVGASGGPYNEQFF.